What follows describes a single T cell receptor beta chain. The data belong to a study of PD-L1 blockade in urothelial cancer. Overall study context: Atezolizumab 1,200 mg was given intravenously every 3 weeks, starting 2014. At 3 weeks (second dose) and 6 weeks after starting treatment, blood was analyzed.

Stated time point: peripheral blood 6 weeks after treatment start. Individual patients had between 1 and 8 samples, taken pretreatment and on-treatment. The method was immunoSEQ multiplex PCR; TCRdb's version includes in-frame clones alone and lacks a portion of them. The sample yields 38,000 or so clones, roughly 84% seen once. Deletions cut 5 bases from V and 2 bases from J, with 15 bases between. The CDR3 loop spans 15 amino acids. Per germline, CDR1 LNHNV and CDR2 YYDKDF (reference sequence). Sample: PBMCs, taken around atezolizumab (anti-PD-L1) treatment. This sequence originates from a man aged 35-49 years with urothelial cancer. The V gene is TRBV15, the J gene TRBJ2-5; D unclear. As DNA, the CDR3 is TGTGCCACCAGCCCTCGATTAAACAATCAAGAGACCCAGTACTTC. Translating gives CATSPRLNNQETQYF.